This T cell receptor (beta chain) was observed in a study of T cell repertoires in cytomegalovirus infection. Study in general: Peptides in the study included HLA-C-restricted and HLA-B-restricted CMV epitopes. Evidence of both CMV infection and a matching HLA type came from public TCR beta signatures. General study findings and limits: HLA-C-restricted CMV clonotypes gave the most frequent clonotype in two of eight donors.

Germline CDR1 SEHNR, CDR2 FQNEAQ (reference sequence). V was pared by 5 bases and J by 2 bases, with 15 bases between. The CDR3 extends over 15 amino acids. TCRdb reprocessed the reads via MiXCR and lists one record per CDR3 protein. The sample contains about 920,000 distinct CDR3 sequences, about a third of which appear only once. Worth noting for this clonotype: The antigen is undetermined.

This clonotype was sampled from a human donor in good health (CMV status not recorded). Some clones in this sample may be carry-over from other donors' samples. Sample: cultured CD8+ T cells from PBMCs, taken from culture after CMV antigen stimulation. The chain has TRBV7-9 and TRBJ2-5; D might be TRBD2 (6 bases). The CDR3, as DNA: TGTGCCAGCAGCCCCCGTGTCGGGGGACAAGAGACCCAGTACTTC. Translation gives CASSPRVGGQETQYF.